This T cell receptor beta chain originates from a study of CD8 T cells in Susac syndrome. Study-level points and caveats: Among people with Susac, CD8+ clonal expansion was greatest in TEMRA cells and active patients.

V trimming: 7 bases; J trimming: 7 bases; junction bases outside the gene matches: 9. The CDR3 is 14 amino acids. Germline loops: CDR1 SQVTM, CDR2 ANQGSEA. Random hexamers were used to reverse transcribe an amount of roughly 0.5 to 1 ug RNA. The method of amplification for TCR beta CDR3 was immunoSEQ multiplex PCR, covering 54 Vbeta and 13 Jbeta. In TCRdb, the immunoSEQ multiplex PCR reads were re-called with MiXCR into one record per CDR3 protein. The sample lists about 100,000 distinct CDR3 sequences; 95% were seen once. About this clonotype itself: Its antigen is not identified.

Sequences were obtained from CD8+ T cells from PBMCs. The chain is built from TRBV29-1 and TRBJ2-2, with 10 bases matching TRBD1. This TCR came from a human donor with Susac syndrome. The CDR3 protein is CSARQGASGGELFF. The CDR3 region has the DNA TGCAGCGCCAGACAGGGGGCTTCTGGCGGGGAGCTGTTTTTT.